This T cell receptor (beta chain) stems from a study of cytomegalovirus exposure and HLA in healthy donors. About this clone itself: Its antigen remains unknown.

The CDR3 has 15 amino acids. In germline, CDR1 is MNHEY, CDR2 SMNVEV (reference sequence). V lost 8 bases and J 3 bases, leaving 19 bases between the germline ends. Points from the study as a whole: When analyzed later, the rates of TCR association showed variation by HLA locus, with DRB1 the most and HLA-C the fewest.

Healthy bone marrow donors made up the cohort. PCR involved 60 Vbeta and 13 Jbeta primers. Measured with immunoSEQ multiplex PCR; TCRdb has only the in-frame clones, and not every one. The table has over 80,000 clones, about four fifths seen once; the top ten hold 13% to 15%. Sequencing was done on a sample of PBMCs. The rearrangement uses TRBV27 and TRBJ2-5; D possibly corresponds to TRBD2 (6 bases). This sequence originates from a woman in her 70s in good health and CMV-seropositive. The CDR3: CASRPRAGMEETQYF. DNA for the CDR3: TGTGCCAGCCGCCCGCGGGCGGGGATGGAAGAGACCCAGTACTTC.